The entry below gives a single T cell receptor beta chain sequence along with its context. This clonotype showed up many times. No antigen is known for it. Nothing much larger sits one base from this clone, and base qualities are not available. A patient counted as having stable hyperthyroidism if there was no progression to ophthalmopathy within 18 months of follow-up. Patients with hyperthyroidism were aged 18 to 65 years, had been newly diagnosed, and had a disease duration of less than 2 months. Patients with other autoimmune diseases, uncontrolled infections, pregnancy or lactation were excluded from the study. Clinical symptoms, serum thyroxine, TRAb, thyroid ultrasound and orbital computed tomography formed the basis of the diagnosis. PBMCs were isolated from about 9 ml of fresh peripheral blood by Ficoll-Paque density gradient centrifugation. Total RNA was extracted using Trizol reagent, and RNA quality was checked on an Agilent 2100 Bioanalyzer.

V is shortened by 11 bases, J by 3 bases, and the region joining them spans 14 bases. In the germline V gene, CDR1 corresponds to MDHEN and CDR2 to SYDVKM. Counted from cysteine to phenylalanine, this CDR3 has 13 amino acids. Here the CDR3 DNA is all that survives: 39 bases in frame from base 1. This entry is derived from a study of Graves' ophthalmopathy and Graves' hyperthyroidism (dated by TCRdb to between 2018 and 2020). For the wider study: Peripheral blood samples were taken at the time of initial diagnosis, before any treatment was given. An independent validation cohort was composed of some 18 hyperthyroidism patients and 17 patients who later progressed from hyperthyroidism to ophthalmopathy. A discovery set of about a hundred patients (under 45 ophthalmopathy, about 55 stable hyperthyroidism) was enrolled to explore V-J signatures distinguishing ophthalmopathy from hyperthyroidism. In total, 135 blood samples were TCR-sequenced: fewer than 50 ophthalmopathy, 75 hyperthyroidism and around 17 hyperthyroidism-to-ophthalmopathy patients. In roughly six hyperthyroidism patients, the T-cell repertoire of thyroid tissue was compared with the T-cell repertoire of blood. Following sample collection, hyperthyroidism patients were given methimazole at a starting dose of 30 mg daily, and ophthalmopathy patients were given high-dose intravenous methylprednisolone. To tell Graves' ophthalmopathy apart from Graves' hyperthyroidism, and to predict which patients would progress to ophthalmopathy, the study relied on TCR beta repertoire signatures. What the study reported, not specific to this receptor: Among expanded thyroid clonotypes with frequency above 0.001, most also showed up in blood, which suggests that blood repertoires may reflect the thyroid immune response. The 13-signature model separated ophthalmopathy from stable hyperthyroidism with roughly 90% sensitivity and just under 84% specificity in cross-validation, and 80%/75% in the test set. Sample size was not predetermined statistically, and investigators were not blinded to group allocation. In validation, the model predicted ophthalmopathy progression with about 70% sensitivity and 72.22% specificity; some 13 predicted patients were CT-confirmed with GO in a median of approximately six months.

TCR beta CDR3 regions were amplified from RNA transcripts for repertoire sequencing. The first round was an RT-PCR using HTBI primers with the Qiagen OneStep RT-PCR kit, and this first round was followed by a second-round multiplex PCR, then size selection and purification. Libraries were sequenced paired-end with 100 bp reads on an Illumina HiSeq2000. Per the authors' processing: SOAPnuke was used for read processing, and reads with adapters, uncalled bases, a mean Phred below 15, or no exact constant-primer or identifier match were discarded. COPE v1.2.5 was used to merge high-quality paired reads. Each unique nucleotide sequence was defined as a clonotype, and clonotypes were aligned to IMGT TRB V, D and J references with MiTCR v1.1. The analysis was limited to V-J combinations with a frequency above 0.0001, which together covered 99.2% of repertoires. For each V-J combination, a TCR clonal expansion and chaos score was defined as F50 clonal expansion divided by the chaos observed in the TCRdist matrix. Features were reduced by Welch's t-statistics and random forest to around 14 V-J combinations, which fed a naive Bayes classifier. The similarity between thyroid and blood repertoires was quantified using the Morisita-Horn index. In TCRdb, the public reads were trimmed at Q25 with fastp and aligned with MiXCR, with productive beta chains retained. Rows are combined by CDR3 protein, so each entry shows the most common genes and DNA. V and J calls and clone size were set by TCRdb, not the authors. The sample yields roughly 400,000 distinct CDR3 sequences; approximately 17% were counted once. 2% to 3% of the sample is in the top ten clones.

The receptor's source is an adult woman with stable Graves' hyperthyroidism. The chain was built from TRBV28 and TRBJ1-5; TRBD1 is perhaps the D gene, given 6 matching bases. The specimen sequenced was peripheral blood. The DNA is TGTGCCGTAACAGGACAGCTCAATCAGCCCCAGCATTTT. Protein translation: CAVTGQLNQPQHF.